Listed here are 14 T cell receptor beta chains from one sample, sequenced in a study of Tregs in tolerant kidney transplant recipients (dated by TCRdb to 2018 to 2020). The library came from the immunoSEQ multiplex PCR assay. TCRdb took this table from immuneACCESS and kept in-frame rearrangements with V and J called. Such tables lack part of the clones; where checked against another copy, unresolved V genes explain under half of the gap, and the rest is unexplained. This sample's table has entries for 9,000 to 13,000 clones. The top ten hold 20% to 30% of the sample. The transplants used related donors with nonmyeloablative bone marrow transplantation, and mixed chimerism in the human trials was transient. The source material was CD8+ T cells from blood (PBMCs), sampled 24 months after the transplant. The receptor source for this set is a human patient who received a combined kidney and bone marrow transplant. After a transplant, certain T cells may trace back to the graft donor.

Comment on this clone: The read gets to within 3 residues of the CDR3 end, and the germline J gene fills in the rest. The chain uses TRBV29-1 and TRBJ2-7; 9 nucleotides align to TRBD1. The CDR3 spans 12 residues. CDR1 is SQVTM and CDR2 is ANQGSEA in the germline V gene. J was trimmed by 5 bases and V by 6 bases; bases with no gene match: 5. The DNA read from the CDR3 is TGCAGCGTGGGACAGGGACCTCACGAG. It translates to CSVGQGPHE. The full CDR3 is CSVGQGPHEQYF.

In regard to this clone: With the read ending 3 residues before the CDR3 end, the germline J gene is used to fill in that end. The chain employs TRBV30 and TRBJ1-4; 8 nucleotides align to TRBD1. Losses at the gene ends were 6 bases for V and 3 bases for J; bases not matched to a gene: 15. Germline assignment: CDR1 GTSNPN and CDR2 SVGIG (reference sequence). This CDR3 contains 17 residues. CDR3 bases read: TGTGCCTGCCACCGGGCAGGGGGCCTAATTGCTAATGAAAAA. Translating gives CACHRAGGLIANEK. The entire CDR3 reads CACHRAGGLIANEKLFF.

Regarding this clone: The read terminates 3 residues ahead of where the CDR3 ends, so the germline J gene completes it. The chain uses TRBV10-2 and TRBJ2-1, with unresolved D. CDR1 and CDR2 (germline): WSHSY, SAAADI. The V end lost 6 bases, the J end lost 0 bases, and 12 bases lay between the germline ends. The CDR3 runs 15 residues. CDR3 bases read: TGCGCCAGCAGGGTTGGCGGAAGCTCCTACAATGAG. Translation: CASRVGGSSYNE. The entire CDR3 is CASRVGGSSYNEQFF.

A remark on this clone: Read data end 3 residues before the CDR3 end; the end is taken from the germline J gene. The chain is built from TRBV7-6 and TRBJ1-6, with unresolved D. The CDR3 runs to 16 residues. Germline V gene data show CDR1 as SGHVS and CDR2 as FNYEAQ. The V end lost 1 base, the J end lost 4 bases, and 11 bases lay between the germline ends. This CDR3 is CASSLEQRPYNSPLHF. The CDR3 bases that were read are TGTGCCAGCAGCTTAGAACAGAGGCCTTATAATTCACCC. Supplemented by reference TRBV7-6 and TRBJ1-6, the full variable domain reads GAGVSQSPRYKVTKRGQDVALRCDPISGHVSLYWYRQALGQGPEFLTYFNYEAQQDKSGLPNDRFSAERPEGSISTLTIQRTEQRDSAMYRCASSLEQRPYNSPLHFGNGTRLTVT.

CDR3 loop: CASSLRRARGEQFF. The part of the CDR3 DNA that was read is TGCGCCAGCAGCTTGCGAAGGGCCCGGGGTGAG. V usage is TRBV5-1 and J usage is TRBJ2-1; D is possibly TRBD2 (5 bases). The read finishes 3 residues shy of the CDR3 end, and the germline J gene is used to complete it. V gave up 1 base and J gave up 9 bases, with 14 bases separating them. The CDR3 is 14 residues long. The germline V gene has CDR1 SGHRS and CDR2 YFSETQ.

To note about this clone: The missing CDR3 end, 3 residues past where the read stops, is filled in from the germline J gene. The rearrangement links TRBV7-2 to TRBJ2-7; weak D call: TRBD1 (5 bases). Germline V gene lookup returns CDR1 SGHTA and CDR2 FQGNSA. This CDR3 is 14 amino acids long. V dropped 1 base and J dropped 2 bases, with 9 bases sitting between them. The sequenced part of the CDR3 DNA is TGTGCCAGCAGCTTAGGGGGCCCGACCTACGAG. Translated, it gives CASSLGGPTYE. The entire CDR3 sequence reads CASSLGGPTYEQYF.

The CDR3: CASRDRGTSGGPYNEQFF. The part of the CDR3 DNA that was read is TGTGCCAGTAGAGACAGGGGGACTAGCGGAGGCCCCTACAATGAG. The chain has TRBV19 and TRBJ2-1; TRBD2 aligns across 11 bases. The read ends 3 residues shy of where the CDR3 ends; the end is completed using the germline J gene. The trim removed 6 bases at V and 2 bases at J, leaving 12 bases unmatched. CDR1 is LNHDA, CDR2 SQIVND, per germline (reference sequence). The length of the CDR3 is 18 residues. The full variable domain, rest sourced from reference TRBV19 and TRBJ2-1, is DGGITQSPKYLFRKEGQNVTLSCEQNLNHDAMYWYRQDPGQGLRLIYYSQIVNDFQKGDIAEGYSVSREKKESFPLTVTSAQKNPTAFYLCASRDRGTSGGPYNEQFFGPGTRLTVL.

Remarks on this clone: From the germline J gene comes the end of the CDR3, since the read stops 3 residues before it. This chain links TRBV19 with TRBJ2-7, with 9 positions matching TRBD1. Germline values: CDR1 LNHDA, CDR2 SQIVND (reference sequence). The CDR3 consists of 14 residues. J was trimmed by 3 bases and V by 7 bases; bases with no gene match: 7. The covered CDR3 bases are TGTGCCAGTACCCCGACAGGGGGAATCTACGAG. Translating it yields CASTPTGGIYE. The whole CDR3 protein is CASTPTGGIYEQYF.

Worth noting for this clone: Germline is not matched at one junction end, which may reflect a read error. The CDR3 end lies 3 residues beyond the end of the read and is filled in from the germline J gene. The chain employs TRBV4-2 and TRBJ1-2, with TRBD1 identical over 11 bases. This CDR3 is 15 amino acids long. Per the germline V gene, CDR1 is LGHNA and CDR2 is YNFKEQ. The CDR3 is CASSPSWTGGNGYTF. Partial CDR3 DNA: TGCGCCAGCAGCCCCAGCTGGACAGGGGGCAATGGC.

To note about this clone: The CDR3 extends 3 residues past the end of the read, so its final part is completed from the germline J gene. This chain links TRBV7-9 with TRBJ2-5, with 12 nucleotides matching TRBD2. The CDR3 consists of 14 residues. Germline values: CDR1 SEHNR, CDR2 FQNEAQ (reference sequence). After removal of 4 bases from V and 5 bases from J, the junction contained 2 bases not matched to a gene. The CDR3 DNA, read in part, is TGTGCCAGCAGCTCAGGACTAGCGGGGGAGACC. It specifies CASSSGLAGET. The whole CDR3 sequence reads CASSSGLAGETQYF.

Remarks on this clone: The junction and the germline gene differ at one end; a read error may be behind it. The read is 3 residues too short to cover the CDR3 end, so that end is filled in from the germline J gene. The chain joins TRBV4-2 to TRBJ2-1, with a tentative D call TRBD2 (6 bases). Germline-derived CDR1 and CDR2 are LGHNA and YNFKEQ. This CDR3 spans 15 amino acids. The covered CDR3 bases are TGCGCCAGCAGCCAAGGACTACTCTCCTACAATGAG. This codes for CASSQGLLSYNE. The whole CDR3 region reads CASSQGLLSYNEQFF.

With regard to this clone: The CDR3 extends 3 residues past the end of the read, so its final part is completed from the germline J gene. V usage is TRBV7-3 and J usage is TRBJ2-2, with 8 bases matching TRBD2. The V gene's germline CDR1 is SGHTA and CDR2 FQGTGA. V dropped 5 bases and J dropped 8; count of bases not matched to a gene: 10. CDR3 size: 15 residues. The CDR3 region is CASSPGTRVPGELFF. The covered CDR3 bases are TGTGCCAGCAGCCCCGGGACTAGAGTCCCTGGGGAG.

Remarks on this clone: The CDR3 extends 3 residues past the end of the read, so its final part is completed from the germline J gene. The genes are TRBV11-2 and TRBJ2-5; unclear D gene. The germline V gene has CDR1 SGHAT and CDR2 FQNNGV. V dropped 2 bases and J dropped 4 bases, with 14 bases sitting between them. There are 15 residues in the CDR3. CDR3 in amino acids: CASSLLVEKSETQYF. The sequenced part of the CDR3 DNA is TGTGCCAGCAGCTTATTAGTAGAAAAGTCAGAGACC.

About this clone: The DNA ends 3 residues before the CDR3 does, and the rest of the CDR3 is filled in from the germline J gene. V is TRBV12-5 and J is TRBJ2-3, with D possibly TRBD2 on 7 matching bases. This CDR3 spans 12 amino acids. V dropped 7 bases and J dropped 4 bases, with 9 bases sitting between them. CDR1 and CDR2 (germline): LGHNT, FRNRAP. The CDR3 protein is CASEGGADTQYF. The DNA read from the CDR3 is TGTGCTAGTGAGGGGGGGGCAGATACG.